These T cell receptor beta chains were read from a single sample in a study of control samples from healthy donors and cancer patients. This table comes from immunoSEQ multiplex PCR, and its TCRdb copy is limited to in-frame clones, with some not included. The sample has about 60,000 clones; around 90% are singletons. Sequencing used PBMCs. The origin of the receptors is a man aged 40-49 years with colorectal cancer. Both conserved end residues are part of each CDR3. Each record gives: D gene, V gene, J gene, CDR3 protein. D genes are given only for firm matches.

TRBD2	TRBV10-3	TRBJ2-7	CAIRLAGVYEQYF
-	TRBV2	TRBJ1-2	CASSPPLLTANYGYTF
TRBD1	TRBV5-1	TRBJ1-4	CASSLAGQGNEKLFF
TRBD1	TRBV6-5	TRBJ2-1	CASGDRGYNEQFF
-	TRBV5-5	TRBJ2-2	CASSFQGRGTGELFF
-	TRBV6-1	TRBJ2-6	CASSERPSGAYGANVLTF
TRBD2	TRBV5-4	TRBJ2-5	CASSLGGGGQETQYF
-	TRBV19	TRBJ2-1	CASSSDVNSYNEQFF
-	TRBV6-5	TRBJ2-7	CASSPGRGAYEQYF
-	TRBV5-1	TRBJ1-1	CASSLVGSNTEAFF
-	TRBV5-4	TRBJ1-2	CASSLEDYGYTF
-	TRBV2	TRBJ1-4	CATRDDANEKLFF
TRBD1	TRBV29-1	TRBJ2-5	CSVAPGQTMEETQYF
-	TRBV19	TRBJ1-2	CASSISGSGLRYGYTF
TRBD2	TRBV5-4	TRBJ2-7	CASSPGTSGVYEQYF
TRBD2	TRBV3-1/TRBV3-2	TRBJ2-3	CASSQGRTSGTDTQYF
-	TRBV4-3	TRBJ2-3	CASSQTGGSVSDTQYF
-	TRBV29-1	TRBJ1-1	CSASKVTEAFF
TRBD2	TRBV5-1	TRBJ2-1	CASSSGGTYNEQFF
TRBD2	TRBV24-1	TRBJ2-3	CATSDFSGGGTDTQYF
TRBD1	TRBV5-1	TRBJ1-6	CASSRGQGRDSPLHF
TRBD2	TRBV7-3	TRBJ2-6	CASSPSGVSGANVLTF
TRBD1	TRBV5-6	TRBJ2-6	CASSRYGTGGLGGANVLTF
-	TRBV13	TRBJ1-3	CASSFRATGNTIYF
TRBD2	TRBV19	TRBJ2-7	CASRALLAGVYEQYF
TRBD1	TRBV5-1	TRBJ1-6	CASSLGGQGSPLHF
-	TRBV6-1	TRBJ1-5	CASSEAHNNRDQPQHF
-	TRBV9	TRBJ1-4	CASSVEGFSEKLFF
-	TRBV6-5	TRBJ2-2	CASLRDKTLTGELFF
-	TRBV21-1	TRBJ1-5	CASSKTAVRGQPQHF
TRBD2	TRBV15	TRBJ2-1	CAFWRGGLSSYNEQFF
-	TRBV25-1	TRBJ1-5	CASSETGYSNQPQHF
-	TRBV5-1	TRBJ1-4	CASSLGITNEKLFF
-	TRBV7-3	TRBJ1-2	CASSPGGMSGYTF
-	TRBV9	TRBJ2-3	CASSVARGTDTQYF
-	TRBV25-1	TRBJ1-1	CASSELEKGKTEAFF
-	TRBV5-1	TRBJ2-2	CASSLDRGTAGELFF